The TCR beta chain described here comes from a study of blood T cell repertoires in COVID-19. Overall study: Both acute and convalescent COVID-19 samples were obtained from the United States, Italy and Spain. Sources were T cells, B-cell-depleted T cells, or PBMCs; the material itself was cDNA or gDNA.

CDR1 SGHRS and CDR2 YFSETQ come from the germline V gene. V was shortened by 4 bases and J by 3 bases, with 12 bases between the two germline ends. The CDR3 contains 14 residues. Authors' methods: Quantification of nucleated cells was approximated via reference gene primer amplification. Sequencing used immunoSEQ multiplex PCR; TCRdb keeps in-frame clones, though not all of them. V, J and clone size are those of that table, while D and trimming were read from the DNA. Here the sample spans around 260,000 clones, around 90% being singletons. The J gene is TRBJ2-3, the V gene TRBV5-1; possibly TRBD1 for D (7 bases). The sample consisted of peripheral blood. The TCR originated in a woman aged 40 to 50 who had recovered from COVID-19. The chain's CDR3 is CASSPSGGTDTQYF. In DNA, the CDR3 is TGCGCCAGCAGCCCTTCAGGGGGGACAGATACGCAGTATTTT.